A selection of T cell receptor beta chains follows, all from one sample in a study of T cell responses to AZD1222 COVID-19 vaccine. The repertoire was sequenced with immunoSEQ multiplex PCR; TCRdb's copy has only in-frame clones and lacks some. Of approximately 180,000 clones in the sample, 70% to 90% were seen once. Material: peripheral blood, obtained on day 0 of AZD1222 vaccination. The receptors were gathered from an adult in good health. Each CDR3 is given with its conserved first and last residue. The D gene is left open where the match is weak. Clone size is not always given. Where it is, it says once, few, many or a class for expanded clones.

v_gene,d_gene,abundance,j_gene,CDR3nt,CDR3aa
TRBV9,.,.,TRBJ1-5,TGTGCCAGCAGCGTAGGAGGACAGAGAAATCAGCCCCAGCATTTT,CASSVGGQRNQPQHF
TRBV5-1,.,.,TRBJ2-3,TGCGCCAGCAGCTTGGGTGGGGGTTCGCGTAGAGATACGCAGTATTTT,CASSLGGGSRRDTQYF
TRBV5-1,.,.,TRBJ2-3,TGCGCCAGCAGCTTGTATTCGGATACGCAGTATTTT,CASSLYSDTQYF
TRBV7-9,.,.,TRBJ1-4,TGTGCCAGCAGCTTAGGGGCAGCTTCAACTAATGAAAAACTGTTTTTT,CASSLGAASTNEKLFF
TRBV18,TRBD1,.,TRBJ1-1,TGTGCCAGCTCACCACGGCCGACAGGGGGGAACACTGAAGCTTTCTTT,CASSPRPTGGNTEAFF
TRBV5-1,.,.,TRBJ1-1,TGCGCCAGCAGCTTAGGGTGGGGGGACACTGAAGCTTTCTTT,CASSLGWGDTEAFF
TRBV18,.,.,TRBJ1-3,TGTGCCAGCTCACCACTATCACAGCCAAGCTCTGGAAACACCATATATTTT,CASSPLSQPSSGNTIYF
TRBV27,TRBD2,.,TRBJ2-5,TGTGCCAGCAGTTTAAGGAGCGGGGGGGCCGTGGAGACCCAGTACTTC,CASSLRSGGAVETQYF
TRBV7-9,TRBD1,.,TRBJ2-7,TGTGCCAGCAGCCATACGGACAGGCCCTACGAGCAGTACTTC,CASSHTDRPYEQYF
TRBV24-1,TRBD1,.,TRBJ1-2,TGTGCCACCAGTGATCCCGGCAGACAGGGTAACTATGGCTACACCTTC,CATSDPGRQGNYGYTF
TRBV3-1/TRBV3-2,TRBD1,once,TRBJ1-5,TGTGCCAGCAGCCCCACAGGGGGCGCCGCCAATCAGCCCCAGCATTTT,CASSPTGGAANQPQHF
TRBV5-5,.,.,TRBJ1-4,TGTGCCAGCAGCCCGAGAGGAGGAGTCAATGAAAAACTGTTTTTT,CASSPRGGVNEKLFF
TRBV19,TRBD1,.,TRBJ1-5,TGTGCCAGTAGTTTCGGGCAGGGACAGGGGAGAGGGCTCAATCAGCCCCAGCATTTT,CASSFGQGQGRGLNQPQHF
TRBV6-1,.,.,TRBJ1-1,TGTGCCAGCAGTGACAGGGCAGGGACTGAAGCTTTCTTT,CASSDRAGTEAFF
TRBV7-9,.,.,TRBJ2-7,TGTGCCAGCAGCTCTAAACAGGCCCCCTACGAGCAGTACTTC,CASSSKQAPYEQYF